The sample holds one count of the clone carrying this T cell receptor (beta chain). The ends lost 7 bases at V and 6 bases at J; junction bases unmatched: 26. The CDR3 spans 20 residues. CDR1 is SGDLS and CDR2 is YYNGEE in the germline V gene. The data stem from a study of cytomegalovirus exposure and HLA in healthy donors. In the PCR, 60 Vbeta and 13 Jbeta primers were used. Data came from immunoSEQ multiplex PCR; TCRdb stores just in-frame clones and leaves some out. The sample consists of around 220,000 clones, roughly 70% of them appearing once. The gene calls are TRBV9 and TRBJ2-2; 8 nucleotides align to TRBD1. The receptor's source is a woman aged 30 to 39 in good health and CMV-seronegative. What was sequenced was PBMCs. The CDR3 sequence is CASSPVRDRGSGFPAGELFF. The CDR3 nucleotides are TGTGCCAGCTCCCCAGTTCGAGACAGGGGTAGCGGCTTCCCAGCCGGGGAGCTGTTTTTT.